These 3 T cell receptor beta chains came from one sample sequenced in a study of blood T cell repertoires in COVID-19. Assay used: immunoSEQ multiplex PCR; TCRdb lists only in-frame clones, some missing. The sample records about 440,000 clones, less than 95% being singletons. The sequenced sample consisted of PBMCs or T cells enriched from blood (not recorded which). The receptors derive from a young man who had recovered from COVID-19.

The chain recombines TRBV5-1 with TRBJ2-1, with 11 nucleotides matching TRBD2. From germline, CDR1 is SGHRS and CDR2 YFSETQ. V dropped 0 bases and J dropped 8; count of bases not matched to a gene: 4. CDR3 length: 15 amino acids. CDR3 sequence: CASSLETSGTDEQFF. In DNA, the CDR3 is TGCGCCAGCAGCTTGGAGACTAGCGGGACCGATGAGCAGTTCTTC.

This chain connects TRBV29-1 to TRBJ1-1, with D perhaps TRBD1 (5 bases). The germline V gene has CDR1 SQVTM and CDR2 ANQGSEA. V was clipped by 2 bases and J by 1 base, with 11 bases between them. The CDR3 covers 14 residues. CDR3 amino acids: CSVENAGKNTEAFF. The CDR3, as DNA: TGCAGCGTTGAAAACGCAGGGAAGAACACTGAAGCTTTCTTT.

This chain uses TRBV9 with TRBJ1-2; 7 nucleotides agree with TRBD1. CDR1 and CDR2 from the germline V gene are SGDLS and YYNGEE. The ends lost 0 bases at V and 10 bases at J; junction bases unmatched: 6. The CDR3 has 13 amino acids. The CDR3, as DNA: TGTGCCAGCAGCGTAGGTGCGACAGGGCCCTACACCTTC. This codes for CASSVGATGPYTF. The full variable domain, completed using reference TRBV9 and TRBJ1-2, is DSGVTQTPKHLITATGQRVTLRCSPRSGDLSVYWYQQSLDQGLQFLIQYYNGEERAKGNILERFSAQQFPDLHSELNLSSLELGDSALYFCASSVGATGPYTFGSGTRLTVV.